These 16 T cell receptor beta chains originate from one sample sequenced in a study of control samples from healthy donors and cancer patients. The assay was immunoSEQ multiplex PCR, and TCRdb's table has in-frame clones only and misses some. The table records 150,000 to 200,000 clones, about 90% of them present only once. The specimen was blood. These receptors all come from a woman in her thirties in good health.

The chain uses TRBV27 and TRBJ2-7; D is perhaps TRBD1 (6 bases). The CDR3 covers 14 residues. The ends were cut back, 0 bases at V and 4 bases at J, with 10 bases in the middle. Germline CDR1 and CDR2: MNHEY and SMNVEV (reference sequence). The CDR3 sequence is CASSLSVTGYEQYF. The DNA of the CDR3 is TGTGCCAGCAGTTTATCGGTCACAGGGTACGAGCAGTACTTC.

The chain has TRBV10-3 and TRBJ1-2, with D perhaps matching TRBD1 (5 bases). The CDR3 is 13 amino acids. V lost 3 bases and J 4 bases, leaving 9 bases between the germline ends. Germline loops: CDR1 ENHRY, CDR2 SYGVKD. DNA of the CDR3: TGTGCCATCAGTGACAGGGATGTCTATGGCTACACCTTC. It specifies CAISDRDVYGYTF.

This clone occurred once. DNA for the CDR3: TGTGCCAGCAGCTGGACTAGAATTAGCTACGAGCAGTACTTC. Protein sequence: CASSWTRISYEQYF. The chain employs TRBV6-5 and TRBJ2-7, with TRBD2 identical over 7 bases. J gave up 3 bases and V 6 bases, and 8 bases lay outside the gene matches. Germline assignment: CDR1 MNHEY and CDR2 SVGAGI. CDR3 length: 14 residues.

To note about this clone: Within the sample, other DNA sequences also encode this same CDR3. The CDR3 coding sequence is TGCGCCAGCTCCCCGACCTCCTACAATGAGCAGTTCTTC. This gives the protein CASSPTSYNEQFF. The V and J genes are TRBV5-1 and TRBJ2-1; D remains ambiguous. Germline CDR1 and CDR2: SGHRS and YFSETQ. CDR3 length: 13 residues. V was pared by 7 bases and J by 0 bases, with 8 bases between.

As for this clone: Other DNA sequences in the sample encode the same CDR3. The CDR3 sequence: CASSLGQANTEAFF. CDR3 nucleotides: TGTGCCAGCAGCTTAGGACAGGCGAACACTGAAGCTTTCTTT. The V gene is TRBV7-9, the J gene TRBJ1-1, with D perhaps matching TRBD1 (6 bases). The CDR3 runs 14 residues. V dropped 1 base and J dropped 1 base, with 7 bases sitting between them. The V gene's germline CDR1 is SEHNR and CDR2 FQNEAQ (reference sequence).

The chain uses TRBV2 and TRBJ1-5; no clear D gene. CDR1 and CDR2 (germline): SNHLY, FYNNEI. V was pared by 3 bases and J by 9 bases, with 12 bases between. The CDR3 totals 13 residues. CDR3 in amino acids: CASSEGVYWPQHF. The CDR3 nucleotides are TGTGCCAGCAGTGAGGGAGTCTATTGGCCCCAGCATTTT. The entire variable domain, with the rest obtained from reference TRBV2 and TRBJ1-5, is as follows: EPEVTQTPSHQVTQMGQEVILRCVPISNHLYFYWYRQILGQKVEFLVSFYNNEISEKSEIFDDQFSVERPDGSNFTLKIRSTKLEDSAMYFCASSEGVYWPQHFGDGTRLSIL.

V is TRBV6-4 and J is TRBJ2-2, with D unclear. Germline lookup yields CDR1 MRHNA and CDR2 SNTAGT. The CDR3 spans 14 residues. Trimming took off 3 bases at V and 2 bases at J, with 7 bases between the two ends. This CDR3 is CASSERRNTGELFF. The CDR3 DNA follows: TGTGCCAGCAGTGAACGGAGAAACACCGGGGAGCTGTTTTTT.

This clone was counted only a few times. DNA of the CDR3: TGCGCCAGCGGACTAGCGGGGGGTGATACGCAGTATTTT. This gives the protein CASGLAGGDTQYF. V and J are TRBV10-1 and TRBJ2-3; 14 bases fit TRBD2. The CDR3 spans 13 residues. CDR1 and CDR2 (germline): WNHNN, SYGVQD (reference sequence). The trim removed 8 bases at V and 6 bases at J, leaving 1 base unmatched.

V gene TRBV7-8 combines with J gene TRBJ2-7, with D perhaps matching TRBD1 (7 bases). CDR1 is SGHVS, CDR2 FQNEAQ, per germline. The CDR3 length is 16 residues. Trimming took 4 bases from V and 6 from J, leaving 22 bases between them. The CDR3 sequence is CASSSYPRTGGIEQYV. For the CDR3, the DNA is TGTGCCAGCAGCTCTTACCCTCGGACAGGAGGGATCGAGCAGTACGTC.

The chain couples TRBV6-6 to TRBJ2-5; D not certain. CDR1 is MNHNY and CDR2 is SVGAGI in the germline V gene (reference sequence). CDR3 length equals 12 residues. V was trimmed by 0 bases and J by 5 bases, leaving 4 bases between them. CDR3 in DNA: TGTGCCAGCAGTTACTCCTCGGAGACCCAGTACTTC. Translated, it gives CASSYSSETQYF.

This chain uses TRBV5-6 with TRBJ2-7; a possible D gene is TRBD2 (5 bases). V shed 0 bases and J shed 3 bases, with 13 bases lying between them. Germline V CDR1 and CDR2: SGHDT, YYEEEE. The CDR3 sequence is 15 residues long. The CDR3 region has the DNA TGTGCCAGCAGCTTGGGCGCCGGGATAAGCTACGAGCAGTACGTC. Translation: CASSLGAGISYEQYV.

This clone was observed once. The CDR3 region has the DNA TGTGCCAGCAGTCCCACCGGGACACAAGAGACCCAGTACTTC. Its protein product is CASSPTGTQETQYF. The V gene is TRBV6-5, the J gene TRBJ2-5; possible D gene TRBD1, 6 bases. This CDR3 contains 14 residues. Germline CDR1 reads MNHEY; CDR2 reads SVGAGI. V lost 5 bases, J lost 2 bases, and 12 bases lay in between.

The chain couples TRBV6-1 to TRBJ1-4; D is unresolved. This CDR3 region has 16 residues. Germline values: CDR1 MNHNS, CDR2 SASEGT. The V end was cut by 2 bases, the J end by 7 bases, with 17 bases between. DNA for the CDR3: TGTGCCAGCAGTGAACGGCAACCTACATTCAGTGAAAAACTGTTTTTT. It encodes CASSERQPTFSEKLFF.

This clone was detected a few times. The junction and the germline gene differ at one end; a read error may be behind it. This rearrangement joins TRBV4-2 to TRBJ2-3; tentative D call: TRBD2 (7 bases). This CDR3 spans 19 amino acids. Germline assignment: CDR1 LGHNA and CDR2 YNFKEQ. The CDR3, as DNA: TGTGCCAGCAGACAAGCCCCAGAGGGAGGGACAACTAGCACAGATACGCAGTATTTT. Encoded protein: CASRQAPEGGTTSTDTQYF.

The CDR3 nucleotides read TGTGCCAGCAGCCCCCGGAACAGGGCCATCACCGGGGAGCTGTTTTTT. Protein product: CASSPRNRAITGELFF. The rearrangement uses TRBV14 and TRBJ2-2, with D possibly being TRBD1 (6 bases). V lost 4 bases and J 4 bases, leaving 16 bases between the germline ends. Germline V gene lookup returns CDR1 SGHDN and CDR2 FVKESK. This CDR3 is built from 16 residues.

This rearrangement joins TRBV5-1 to TRBJ1-3; TRBD1 matches at 7 bases. The ends lost 4 bases at V and 3 bases at J; junction bases unmatched: 1. Germline-derived CDR1 and CDR2 are SGHRS and YFSETQ. The CDR3 extends over 13 amino acids. The chain's CDR3 is CASSPGGGNTIYF. The CDR3 coding sequence is TGCGCCAGCAGCCCAGGGGGTGGAAACACCATATATTTT.